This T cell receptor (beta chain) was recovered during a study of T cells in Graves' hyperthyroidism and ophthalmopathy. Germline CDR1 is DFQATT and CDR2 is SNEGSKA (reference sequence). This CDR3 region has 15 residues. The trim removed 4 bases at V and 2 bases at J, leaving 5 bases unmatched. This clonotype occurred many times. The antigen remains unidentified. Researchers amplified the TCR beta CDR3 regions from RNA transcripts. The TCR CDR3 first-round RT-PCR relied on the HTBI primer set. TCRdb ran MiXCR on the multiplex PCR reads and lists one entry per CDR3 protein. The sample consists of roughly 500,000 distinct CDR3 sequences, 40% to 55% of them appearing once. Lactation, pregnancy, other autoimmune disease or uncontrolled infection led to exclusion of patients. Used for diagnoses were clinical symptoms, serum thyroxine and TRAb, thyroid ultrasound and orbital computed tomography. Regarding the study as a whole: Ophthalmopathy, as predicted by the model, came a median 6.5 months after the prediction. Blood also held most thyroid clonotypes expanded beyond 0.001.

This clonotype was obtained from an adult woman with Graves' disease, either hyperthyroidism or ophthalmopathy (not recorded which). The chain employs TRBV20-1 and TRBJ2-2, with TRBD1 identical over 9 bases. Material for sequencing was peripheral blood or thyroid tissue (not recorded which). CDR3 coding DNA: TGCAGTGCTACCTCGGGACAGGGAAACACCGGGGAGCTGTTTTTT. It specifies CSATSGQGNTGELFF.